This TCR beta chain was captured in a study of T-cell reconstitution after alpha-beta-depleted transplantation in children (TCRdb year 2016). Concerning the study at large: The study quantitatively tracked T-cell immune reconstitution after TCRalphabeta/CD19-depleted allogeneic hematopoietic cell transplantation in children using TCR repertoire profiling. On the study overall, not on this receptor specifically: In some patients, the high TCRbeta diversity seen at day 60 was put down to recipient T cells and intrathymic progenitors that had survived conditioning. The apparently early alphabetaT-cell count recovery about two months after transplant was reportedly dependent on only several hundred rapidly expanded clones derived from non-depleted graft cells. Over subsequent months, a decline in hyperexpanded clone frequencies was noted, and after one year, T-cell counts and TCRbeta diversity were mostly ascribed to newly produced T cells.

Trimming takes 2 bases from V and 0 bases from J, and the germline ends sit 5 bases apart. The CDR1 and CDR2 encoded by the germline V gene are MDHEN and SYDVKM. Taken from cysteine to phenylalanine, the CDR3 has 14 residues. Only the CDR3 DNA is retained, 42 bases long and in frame from the first base. Read against the paper, the sample's treatment or condition label means: allogeneic hematopoietic cell transplantation with graft depleted of TCRalphabeta T cells and CD19 B cells. The children who served as transplant recipients had been given grafts of TCRalphabeta/CD19-depleted allogeneic hematopoietic cells. Library construction relied on PCR. Sequencing instrument: Illumina HiSeq 2500. To normalize quantification of the TCRbeta repertoire, the TCR libraries were built with molecular barcoding that relied on unique molecular identifiers. TCRdb handled the public reads itself, with Q25 trimming in fastp and clone calling in MiXCR, and kept productive beta chains. Identical CDR3 proteins give one entry, which carries the most common genes and DNA. This sample lists about 540,000 distinct CDR3 sequences; 27% were detected once. The ten top clones hold 30% to 45% of the sample.

As concerns this clonotype: No antigen is known for it. Per-base quality was not reported, and no clone a single base away is much larger than it.

The sequence came from a boy less than two years old with Wiskott-Aldrich syndrome, due to receive a stem cell transplant. This receptor chain uses TRBV28 and TRBJ1-3; TRBD1 is possibly the D segment (5 matching bases). The input for sequencing was PBMCs, taken before TCRalphabeta/CD19-depleted stem cell transplant. The CDR3 sequence is CASSLGHSGNTIYF. The nucleotide sequence is TGTGCCAGCAGTTTAGGACACTCTGGAAACACCATATATTTT.